The clone carrying this T cell receptor (beta chain) was seen many times. Its specificity is unknown. The data originate from a study of T cells in Graves' hyperthyroidism and ophthalmopathy. Study-level findings and limits: Most thyroid clonotypes expanded above 0.001 appeared in blood too.

Those with hyperthyroidism were 18 to 65 years old, newly diagnosed, and ill for under 2 months. Fresh peripheral blood, roughly 10 ml, was the source of the PBMCs. Amplification targeted TCR beta CDR3 regions from RNA transcripts. Initially, a first-round RT-PCR of the TCR CDR3 employed the HTBI primer set. TCRdb used MiXCR to reprocess the multiplex PCR reads, holding one entry per CDR3 protein. Of hundreds of thousands of distinct CDR3 sequences listed, approximately 14% are singletons. This CDR3 has 13 amino acids. Germline values: CDR1 LNHDA, CDR2 SQIVND (reference sequence). V dropped 9 bases and J dropped 1 base, with 12 bases sitting between them.

The receptor was isolated from a woman under 40 with Graves' hyperthyroidism that later progressed to Graves' ophthalmopathy. The sequenced sample consisted of blood. The genes are TRBV19 and TRBJ1-1; weak D call: TRBD1 (5 bases). CDR3 region: CASGDRTNTEAFF. The CDR3 region has the DNA TGTGCCAGCGGAGACAGAACGAACACTGAAGCTTTCTTT.